This T cell receptor beta chain was profiled in a study of tumor-infiltrating lymphocytes in primary liver carcinoma. Study observations and caveats: Compared with blood, tumor repertoires held significantly more in their top 250 clones. Tumor region pairs showed greater overlap than either tumor-adjacent or tumor-blood pairs did.

The CDR3 sequence is 15 residues long. The germline gives CDR1 MNHNS, CDR2 SASEGT. Starting from about 0.5 ug of total RNA, TCR beta cDNA was produced with a primer in the constant region. Nested multiplex PCR, run for three rounds with slightly modified ARM-PCR, yielded TCR beta libraries. TRBV1-TRBV30 forward primers and a C-beta reverse primer were used in the first two PCR rounds, which each ran for 9 to 10 cycles. TCRdb analysed the multiplex PCR reads with MiXCR anew, one entry per CDR3 protein. The table lists under 110,000 distinct CDR3 sequences, around 66% of them singletons, with about 12% in the top ten. RNA and DNA were co-extracted from roughly 20-30 mg of unsorted bulk tissue. Tumor samples each held over 80% viable tumor cells. As regards this clonotype: Antigen unknown. One junction end does not reproduce the germline sequence, and a read error may be involved.

This TCR derives from a woman aged 55-69 years with primary liver carcinoma and hepatitis B virus infection. V gene TRBV6-1 combines with J gene TRBJ2-6; no clear D. The specimen was liver tumor tissue from sampling region 2. Subset described: tumor region T2, inferior pole. DNA for the CDR3: TGTGCCAGCTGTGAACTCCCTCCTGGGGCCAACGTCCTGACTTTC. Protein sequence: CASCELPPGANVLTF.